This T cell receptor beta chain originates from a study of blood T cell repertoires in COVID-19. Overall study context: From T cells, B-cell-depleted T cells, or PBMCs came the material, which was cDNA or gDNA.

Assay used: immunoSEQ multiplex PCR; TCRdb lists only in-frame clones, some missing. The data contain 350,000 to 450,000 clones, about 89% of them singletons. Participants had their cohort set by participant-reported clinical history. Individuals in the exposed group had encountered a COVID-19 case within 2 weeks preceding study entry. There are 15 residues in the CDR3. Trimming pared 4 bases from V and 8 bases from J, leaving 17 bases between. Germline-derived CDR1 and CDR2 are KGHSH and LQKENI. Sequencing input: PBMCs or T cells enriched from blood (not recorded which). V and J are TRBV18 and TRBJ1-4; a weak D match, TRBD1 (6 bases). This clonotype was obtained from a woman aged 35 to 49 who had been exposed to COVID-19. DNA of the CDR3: TGTGCCAGCTCACTTGTAGAGGGGGTCGGCGAAAAACTGTTTTTT. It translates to CASSLVEGVGEKLFF.